This entry is about one TCR beta chain. In TCRdb, the RT-PCR reads were re-called with MiXCR into one record per CDR3 protein. The table has hundreds of thousands of distinct CDR3 sequences, 16% seen once; the top ten hold 6.5% to 7.5%. The entry originates in a study of patients and donors after allogeneic stem cell transplantation. The CDR3 has 12 amino acids. Germline CDR1 and CDR2: KGHSH and LQKENI. V lost 8 bases and J 8 bases, leaving 15 bases between the germline ends. The chain carries TRBV18 and TRBJ2-5; D ambiguous. The sample consisted of blood, either unsorted or a sorted T cell fraction (not recorded which). The receptor's source is a human donor who was either an allogeneic HSCT recipient or a stem cell or donor lymphocyte infusion donor (not recorded which). It is not recorded whose cells these are; they may come from a transplant donor. CDR3 residues: CASRQALITQYF. The CDR3, as DNA: TGTGCCAGCCGCCAGGCACTGATAACCCAGTACTTC.